The 9 T cell receptor beta chains given below trace back to one sample, sequenced in a study of T cell responses to AZD1222 COVID-19 vaccine. Using immunoSEQ multiplex PCR, the repertoire was profiled, and TCRdb retains in-frame clones only, with some absent. This sample has about 56,000 clones; approximately 85% occur once, and the top ten carry approximately 15%. The source material was peripheral blood, sampled on day 0 of AZD1222 vaccination. The receptor source for this set is an adult in good health.

This sequence joins TRBV15 and TRBJ1-6; the match to TRBD1 covers 9 bases. This CDR3 contains 15 residues. Trimming cost V 1 base and J 10 bases; bases outside gene matches: 5. The germline CDR1 and CDR2 sequences are LNHNV and YYDKDF (reference sequence). DNA of the CDR3: TGTGCCACCAGCAGAGTCGGACAGGGGAACTCACCCCTCCACTTT. This encodes CATSRVGQGNSPLHF.

The chain links TRBV30 to TRBJ1-1; a possible D gene is TRBD1 (5 bases). CDR1 and CDR2 from the germline V gene are GTSNPN and SVGIG (reference sequence). The CDR3 totals 11 residues. V shed 3 bases and J shed 7 bases, with 9 bases lying between them. This CDR3 reads CAWSVDSEAFF. The CDR3 bases are TGTGCCTGGAGCGTAGACAGTGAAGCTTTCTTT.

The chain employs TRBV5-6 and TRBJ2-3, with D tentatively TRBD2 (5 bases). From germline, CDR1 is SGHDT and CDR2 YYEEEE. The CDR3 is 14 residues long. V was cut by 1 base and J by 2 bases, with 8 bases left in between. The CDR3 reads CASSLYGDTDTQYF. In DNA form, the CDR3 reads TGTGCCAGCAGCTTGTACGGGGACACAGATACGCAGTATTTT.

The V gene is TRBV27, the J gene TRBJ1-1; D gene ambiguous. CDR1 and CDR2 (germline): MNHEY, SMNVEV (reference sequence). The CDR3 is 16 amino acids. Deletions cut 5 bases from V and 1 base from J, with 17 bases between. The CDR3 coding sequence is TGTGCCAGCAGTCTGGTCCGAACGGGGAAGAACACTGAAGCTTTCTTT. It is translated as CASSLVRTGKNTEAFF.

This clone was seen a few times. The V gene is TRBV20-1, the J gene TRBJ1-5, with D unclear. V dropped 3 bases and J dropped 4 bases, with 16 bases sitting between them. The CDR3 is 15 residues long. CDR1 and CDR2 (germline): DFQATT, SNEGSKA (reference sequence). This CDR3 is CSASHLRRLNQPQHF. CDR3 DNA: TGCAGTGCTAGTCATTTACGGCGGTTAAATCAGCCCCAGCATTTT.

The chain links TRBV7-8 to TRBJ2-2, with D perhaps matching TRBD1 (6 bases). This CDR3 region has 17 residues. V lost 5 bases and J lost 0, with 16 bases in between. The V gene's germline CDR1 is SGHVS and CDR2 FQNEAQ. CDR3 protein: CASSPPRQETNTGELFF. The CDR3 bases are TGTGCCAGCAGCCCACCTAGACAGGAAACGAACACCGGGGAGCTGTTTTTT.

J is TRBJ1-4 and V is TRBV15; D not certain. Germline V lookup: CDR1 LNHNV, CDR2 YYDKDF (reference sequence). Trimming removed 0 bases at V and 8 bases at J, with 4 bases between. This CDR3 contains 12 residues. The CDR3 loop reads CATSRDEEKLFF. CDR3 DNA: TGTGCCACCAGCAGAGATGAAGAAAAACTGTTTTTT.

The sample holds a few counts of this clone. The sample contains more than one DNA sequence encoding this CDR3. The chain carries TRBV6-5 and TRBJ2-7; D unresolved. Germline CDR1 and CDR2: MNHEY and SVGAGI. The CDR3 totals 13 residues. The ends were cut back, 0 bases at V and 4 bases at J, with 7 bases in the middle. The CDR3 bases are TGTGCCAGCAGTTACTCGGCAAGTTACGAGCAGTACTTC. This encodes CASSYSASYEQYF.

This clone has only one observation. CDR3 nucleotide sequence: TGTGCCAGCAGGCAAGACAGTTTTAGCAATCAGCCCCAGCATTTT. Amino acids: CASRQDSFSNQPQHF. This chain links TRBV6-5 with TRBJ1-5; D is perhaps TRBD1 (5 bases). V lost 6 bases to trimming and J lost 0 bases, with 12 bases between them. The CDR3 covers 15 residues. Germline V gene sequence: CDR1 MNHEY, CDR2 SVGAGI.